This T cell receptor beta chain derives from a study of read filtering for tumor transcriptome and immune sequencing. Bone marrow was sampled from every patient at the time of active disease. This library used around 400 ng RNA and molecular barcoded adaptors spanning alpha/delta and beta/gamma chains. TCRdb reanalysed the reads using MiXCR and keeps one entry per CDR3 protein. The table records 35,000 to 40,000 distinct CDR3 sequences, around 15% of them present only once. Many counts were recorded for this clonotype. The V gene's germline CDR1 is DFQATT and CDR2 SNEGSKA (reference sequence). The CDR3 runs to 15 residues. The V and J ends lost 1 base and 5 bases, in that order; junction bases with no gene match: 3.

The sequence derives from a donor at least 40 years old with multiple myeloma. The rearrangement uses TRBV20-1 and TRBJ2-5, with 14 bases identical to TRBD2. Sequencing was done on a sample of a population of CD138-negative cells sorted from bone marrow. The CDR3 bases are TGCAGTGCTAGAGTGGGGACTAGCGGGAGCGAGACCCAGTACTTC. As protein: CSARVGTSGSETQYF.